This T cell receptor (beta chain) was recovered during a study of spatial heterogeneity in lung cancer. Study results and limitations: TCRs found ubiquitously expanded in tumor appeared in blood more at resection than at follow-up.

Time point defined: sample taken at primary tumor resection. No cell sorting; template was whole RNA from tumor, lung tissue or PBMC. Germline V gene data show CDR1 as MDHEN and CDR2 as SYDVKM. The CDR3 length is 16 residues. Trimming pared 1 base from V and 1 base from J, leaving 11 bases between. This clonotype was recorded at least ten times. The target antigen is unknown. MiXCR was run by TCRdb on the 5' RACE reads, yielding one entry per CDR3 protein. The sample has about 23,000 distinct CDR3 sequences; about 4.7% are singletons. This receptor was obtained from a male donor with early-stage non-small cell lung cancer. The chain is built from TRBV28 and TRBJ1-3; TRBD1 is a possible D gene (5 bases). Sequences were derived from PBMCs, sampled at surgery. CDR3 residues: CASSLLGRGSGNTIYF. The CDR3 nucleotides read TGTGCCAGCAGTTTATTGGGTAGGGGATCTGGAAACACCATATATTTT.